This passage covers 26 T cell receptor beta chains from one sample sequenced in a study of blood T cell repertoires in COVID-19. Repertoires were generated with immunoSEQ multiplex PCR, while TCRdb's copy carries only in-frame clones and drops some. Found here are a few hundred thousand clones, 80% to 90% of them singletons; the top ten hold roughly 4.5%. What was sequenced was PBMCs or T cells enriched from blood (not recorded which). The origin of the receptors is a man younger than 40 who had recovered from COVID-19.

The CDR3 DNA is TGTGCCAGCAGCGCAGGACTAGCGGGAAGCTACAATGAGCAGTTCTTC. It specifies CASSAGLAGSYNEQFF. The chain carries TRBV9 and TRBJ2-1; 12 nucleotides agree with TRBD2. With 3 bases clipped from V and 3 bases from J, the junction kept 4 bases outside the gene matches. The CDR3 sequence is 16 residues long. Germline V gene sequence: CDR1 SGDLS, CDR2 YYNGEE.

As concerns this clone: A read error may produce the germline difference seen at one junction end. V gene TRBV11-2 combines with J gene TRBJ2-3; 8 bases align to TRBD2. The V gene's germline CDR1 is SGHAT and CDR2 FQNNGV. This CDR3 is 11 amino acids long. CDR3 loop: CASSLGGGMRF. As DNA, the CDR3 is TGTGCCAGCAGCTTAGGCGGGGGGATGCGTTTT.

This clone is a singleton in its sample. V gene TRBV14 combines with J gene TRBJ2-1; TRBD2 matches at 13 bases. The V gene end was trimmed by 4 bases and the J gene end by 4 bases; junction bases not matched to a gene: 4. In germline, CDR1 is SGHDN, CDR2 FVKESK. This CDR3 contains 16 residues. As DNA, the CDR3 is TGTGCCAGCAGCCCTCAGGGACTAGCGGGATACAATGAGCAGTTCTTC. As protein: CASSPQGLAGYNEQFF. The full variable domain, with the rest looked up from reference TRBV14 and TRBJ2-1, is EAGVTQFPSHSVIEKGQTVTLRCDPISGHDNLYWYRRVMGKEIKFLLHFVKESKQDESGMPNNRFLAERTGGTYSTLKVQPAELEDSGVYFCASSPQGLAGYNEQFFGPGTRLTVL.

The gene calls are TRBV30 and TRBJ2-3; 14 bases map to TRBD2. V gave up 8 bases and J gave up 0 bases; unmatched junction bases: 4. The germline gives CDR1 GTSNPN, CDR2 SVGIG (reference sequence). CDR3 length: 15 residues. The CDR3 reads CAGTSGRASTDTQYF. The CDR3 bases are TGTGCCGGGACTAGCGGGAGAGCTAGCACAGATACGCAGTATTTT.

The chain uses TRBV5-1 and TRBJ2-3; 12 positions agree with TRBD2. The trim removed 5 bases at V and 1 base at J, leaving 5 bases unmatched. CDR3 length equals 16 residues. Germline V gene sequence: CDR1 SGHRS, CDR2 YFSETQ. The chain's CDR3 is CASSFRTSGGTDTQYF. DNA of the CDR3: TGCGCCAGCAGTTTTAGGACTAGCGGGGGCACAGATACGCAGTATTTT.

The chain recombines TRBV10-1 with TRBJ1-2; D is undetermined. The germline V gene has CDR1 WNHNN and CDR2 SYGVQD (reference sequence). V was trimmed by 0 bases and J by 4 bases, leaving 15 bases between them. The CDR3 length is 16 residues. The CDR3 nucleotides are TGCGCCAGCAGTGAGTCCTCGTGGGCAGGCTTCTATGGCTACACCTTC. Translation gives CASSESSWAGFYGYTF.

V is TRBV5-5 and J is TRBJ2-7; unclear D gene. Germline V gene lookup returns CDR1 SGHKS and CDR2 YYEKEE (reference sequence). Trimming took off 0 bases at V and 2 bases at J, with 12 bases between the two ends. The length of the CDR3 is 15 residues. The CDR3 DNA sequence: TGTGCCAGCAGCTTGGGACACCGTTTACCCTACGAGCAGTACTTC. Amino acids: CASSLGHRLPYEQYF.

The J gene is TRBJ2-7, the V gene TRBV16, with TRBD2 as a possible D gene (5 bases). Germline CDR1 is KGHSY and CDR2 is FQNENV. V was shortened by 7 bases and J by 0 bases, with 16 bases between the two germline ends. This CDR3 is built from 15 residues. The DNA for the CDR3 is TGTGCCAGCAAACCCCCGGGATCGAGCTCCTACGAGCAGTACTTC. This codes for CASKPPGSSSYEQYF.

This clone has a single count. V usage is TRBV2 and J usage is TRBJ2-5; possibly TRBD2 for D (7 bases). Germline CDR1 reads SNHLY; CDR2 reads FYNNEI. The CDR3 has 13 residues. Trimming took 9 bases from V and 4 from J, leaving 15 bases between them. CDR3: CASSQGGGETQYF. The CDR3 coding sequence is TGTGCCAGTTCACAGGGAGGGGGAGAGACCCAGTACTTC.

This chain links TRBV11-3 with TRBJ2-7; no definite D call. This CDR3 has 12 residues. The germline V gene encodes CDR1 SGHNT and CDR2 YENEEA. V was trimmed by 2 bases and J by 4 bases, leaving 6 bases between them. CDR3 in DNA: TGTGCCAGCAGCTTAACCGGTTACGAGCAGTACTTC. It encodes CASSLTGYEQYF.

This clone came up a few times. The CDR3 DNA is TGTGCCAGCAGCCTCGGGACAGGAGAGACCCAGTACTTC. Its protein is CASSLGTGETQYF. The chain is built from TRBV5-4 and TRBJ2-5; 8 positions agree with TRBD1. Germline V gives CDR1 SGHNT, CDR2 YYREEE (reference sequence). J gave up 4 bases and V 4 bases, and 3 bases lay outside the gene matches. The CDR3 extends over 13 amino acids. The full variable domain, in which reference TRBV5-4 and TRBJ2-5 provide the parts outside the CDR3, is ETGVTQSPTHLIKTRGQQVTLRCSSQSGHNTVSWYQQALGQGPQFIFQYYREEENGRGNFPPRFSGLQFPNYSSELNVNALELDDSALYLCASSLGTGETQYFGPGTRLLVL.

The chain carries TRBV29-1 and TRBJ2-1, with 7 positions matching TRBD2. The CDR3 runs to 16 residues. Germline V gene lookup returns CDR1 SQVTM and CDR2 ANQGSEA. Trimming took 1 base from V and 3 from J; bases not matched to a gene: 9. The CDR3 nucleotides read TGCAGCGTTGAAGGTCCGGGGAGCGGGGACTACAATGAGCAGTTCTTC. This codes for CSVEGPGSGDYNEQFF.

The gene calls are TRBV4-2 and TRBJ1-5, with D perhaps matching TRBD1 (5 bases). V lost 8 bases and J 5 bases, leaving 16 bases between the germline ends. The CDR3 has 14 amino acids. Germline loops: CDR1 LGHNA, CDR2 YNFKEQ. The CDR3 DNA reads TGTGCCAGCCGCGGGCCGGGGGACGATCAGCCCCAGCATTTT. It codes for CASRGPGDDQPQHF.

This clone was seen more than once but under ten times. J is TRBJ1-6 and V is TRBV5-1, with 9 bases lining up with TRBD1. The V gene's germline CDR1 is SGHRS and CDR2 YFSETQ. With 3 bases clipped from V and 0 bases from J, the junction kept 7 bases outside the gene matches. The CDR3 sequence is 18 residues long. The CDR3 nucleotides are TGCGCCAGCAGCTCCGGACAGGGGATGGTCTCCTATAATTCACCCCTCCACTTT. It specifies CASSSGQGMVSYNSPLHF.

The chain links TRBV11-3 to TRBJ1-4; D is possibly TRBD1 (5 bases). Germline V lookup: CDR1 SGHNT, CDR2 YENEEA. The germline V and J ends were trimmed by 4 bases and 5 bases, with 14 bases remaining between them. This CDR3 contains 15 residues. Written as DNA, the CDR3 is TGTGCCAGCAGCTCGATGACAGACTTAAATGAAAAACTGTTTTTT. Protein sequence: CASSSMTDLNEKLFF.

The gene calls are TRBV6-6 and TRBJ1-1, with no clear D. The CDR3 is made up of 14 amino acids. From germline, CDR1 is MNHNY and CDR2 SVGAGI (reference sequence). The germline V and J ends were trimmed by 8 bases and 3 bases, with 16 bases remaining between them. The CDR3: CASPPTPRDTEAFF. The CDR3 nucleotides read TGTGCCAGCCCCCCGACCCCGAGGGACACTGAAGCTTTCTTT.

The chain uses TRBV6-5 and TRBJ2-1; TRBD1 aligns across 7 bases. With 2 bases clipped from V and 7 bases from J, the junction kept 8 bases outside the gene matches. Per the germline V gene, CDR1 is MNHEY and CDR2 is SVGAGI. The CDR3 is made up of 15 amino acids. The CDR3 loop is CASSYQGDLLNEQFF. The CDR3 DNA sequence: TGTGCCAGCAGTTACCAGGGGGACCTTTTGAATGAGCAGTTCTTC.

This chain joins TRBV18 and TRBJ2-1; D might be TRBD2 (6 bases). In germline, CDR1 is KGHSH, CDR2 LQKENI. CDR3 length equals 13 residues. Trimming took 3 bases from V and 13 from J, leaving 16 bases between them. The CDR3 sequence is CASSPGGRSVQFF. The CDR3 nucleotides read TGTGCCAGCTCACCGGGAGGACGCTCGGTTCAGTTCTTC.

There are a few counts of this clone. The V call is TRBV9, the J call TRBJ1-3; D is uncertain. V was trimmed by 0 bases and J by 4 bases, leaving 11 bases between them. The V gene's germline CDR1 is SGDLS and CDR2 YYNGEE. The CDR3 loop spans 15 amino acids. The CDR3 nucleotides read TGTGCCAGCAGCGTAGGGACCGGAGGGGGAAACACCATATATTTT. The encoded protein is CASSVGTGGGNTIYF.

The chain joins TRBV20-1 to TRBJ2-2; D is ambiguous. The CDR3 is 11 amino acids. CDR1 DFQATT and CDR2 SNEGSKA come from the germline V gene (reference sequence). The CDR3 sequence: CSGQRAGELFF. CDR3 nucleotide sequence: TGCAGCGGCCAACGGGCCGGGGAGCTGTTTTTT.

The CDR3 loop is CASSYEGLVSTDTQYF. Here the CDR3 DNA reads TGTGCCAGCAGCTACGAAGGACTAGTAAGCACAGATACGCAGTATTTT. V and J are TRBV5-4 and TRBJ2-3, with 7 bases matching TRBD2. The V and J ends lost 3 bases and 0 bases, in that order; junction bases with no gene match: 7. The V gene's germline CDR1 is SGHNT and CDR2 YYREEE (reference sequence). The CDR3 contains 16 residues.

The V and J genes are TRBV28 and TRBJ2-7; perhaps TRBD2 as D (6 bases). Germline CDR1 is MDHEN and CDR2 is SYDVKM. CDR3 length: 14 amino acids. V shed 6 bases and J shed 4 bases, with 16 bases lying between them. The CDR3 region is CASRSGGGLYEQYF. The CDR3 nucleotides are TGTGCCAGCAGGTCTGGTGGAGGGTTATACGAGCAGTACTTC.

The CDR3 here is CASSSNRGPGNTIYF. CDR3 sequence (DNA): TGTGCCAGCAGTTCCAACAGGGGGCCTGGAAACACCATATATTTT. The chain links TRBV27 to TRBJ1-3, with 9 positions matching TRBD1. Per the germline V gene, CDR1 is MNHEY and CDR2 is SMNVEV (reference sequence). The trim removed 4 bases at V and 2 bases at J, leaving 3 bases unmatched. This CDR3 region has 15 residues.

The V and J genes are TRBV7-2 and TRBJ2-7; no reliable D call. Germline values: CDR1 SGHTA, CDR2 FQGNSA. CDR3 length: 13 residues. The V gene lost 5 bases and the J gene lost 7 bases, with 15 bases spanning the gap. The chain's CDR3 is CASSEPTDVEQYF. DNA of the CDR3: TGTGCCAGCAGCGAACCTACAGACGTTGAGCAGTACTTC.

The chain carries TRBV4-1 and TRBJ1-2, with no clear D. V was trimmed by 1 base and J by 1 base, leaving 13 bases between them. CDR3 length: 16 amino acids. Germline lookup yields CDR1 MGHRA and CDR2 YSYEKL. CDR3 in DNA: TGCGCCAGCAGCCAAGGAAACAGAGGGAATAACTATGGCTACACCTTC. This sequence encodes CASSQGNRGNNYGYTF.

The chain uses TRBV2 and TRBJ1-5; TRBD1 is a possible D gene (6 bases). Trimming pared 5 bases from V and 6 bases from J, leaving 14 bases between. There are 14 residues in the CDR3. From germline, CDR1 is SNHLY and CDR2 FYNNEI. CDR3 sequence (DNA): TGTGCCAGCAGTCAACAGGGAATGGGTCAGCCCCAGCATTTT. It encodes CASSQQGMGQPQHF.